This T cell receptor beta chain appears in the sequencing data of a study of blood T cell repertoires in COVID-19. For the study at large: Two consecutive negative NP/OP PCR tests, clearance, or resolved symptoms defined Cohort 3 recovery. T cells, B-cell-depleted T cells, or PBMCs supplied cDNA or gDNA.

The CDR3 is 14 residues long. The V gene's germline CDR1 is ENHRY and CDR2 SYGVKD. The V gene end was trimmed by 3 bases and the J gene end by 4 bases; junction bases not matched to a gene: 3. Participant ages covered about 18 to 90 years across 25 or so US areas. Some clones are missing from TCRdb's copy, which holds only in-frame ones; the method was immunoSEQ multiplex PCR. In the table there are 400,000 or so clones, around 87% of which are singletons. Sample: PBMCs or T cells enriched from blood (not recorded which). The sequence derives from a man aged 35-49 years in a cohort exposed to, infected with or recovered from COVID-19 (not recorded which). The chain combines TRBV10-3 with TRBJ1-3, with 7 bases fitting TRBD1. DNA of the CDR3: TGTGCCATCAGTGATCCACAGGGGGGAAACACCATATATTTT. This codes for CAISDPQGGNTIYF.